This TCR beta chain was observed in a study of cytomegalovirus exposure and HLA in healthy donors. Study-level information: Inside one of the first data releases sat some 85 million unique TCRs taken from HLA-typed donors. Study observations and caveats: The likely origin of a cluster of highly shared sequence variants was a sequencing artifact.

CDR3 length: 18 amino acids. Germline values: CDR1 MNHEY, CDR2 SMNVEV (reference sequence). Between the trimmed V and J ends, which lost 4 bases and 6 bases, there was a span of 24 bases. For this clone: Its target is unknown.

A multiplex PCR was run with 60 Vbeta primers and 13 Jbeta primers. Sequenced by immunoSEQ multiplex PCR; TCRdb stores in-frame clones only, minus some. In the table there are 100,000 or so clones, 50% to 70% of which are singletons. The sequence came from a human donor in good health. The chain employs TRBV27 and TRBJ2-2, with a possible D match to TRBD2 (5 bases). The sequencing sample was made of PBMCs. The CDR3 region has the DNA TGTGCCAGCAGTTCCCGGCAGGCCATTTCGGGAAATGCCGGGGAGCTGTTTTTT. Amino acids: CASSSRQAISGNAGELFF.